This record covers a single TCR beta chain. The antigen it binds to is not known. No clone much larger than this one lies a single base away; base qualities are absent. Only healthy Caucasian donors were included. Three pairs of female monozygotic twins, all aged 18 to 29 years, made up the twin cohort. Peripheral blood mononuclear cells were the source from which RNA for the TCR libraries was isolated. The record originates from a study of identical twins (dated by TCRdb to the mid-2010s). Some background on the complete study: To test whether fetal clonotypes persist, the study used deep sequencing on TCR alpha and beta repertoires from monozygotic twins, unrelated adults of various ages, and cord blood. To rule out contamination, the twin experiments were replicated at different times with different library preparation protocols.

The library relied on 5' RACE. Sequencing was performed on an Illumina HiSeq 2000. A universal primer binding site was added through template switching, and the final cDNA carried a unique molecular identifier so that TCR cDNA molecules could be counted accurately. First-strand cDNA for TCR alpha and beta chains was synthesized from specific primers in the conserved constant-segment region. To control for contamination, each cDNA library was double barcoded with a SMART-Mk sample barcode plus Illumina barcodes. TruSeq adapter sequences, together with Illumina sample barcodes, were added in two successive PCR steps. The Illumina HiSeq platform was used with custom primers to sequence TCR alpha and beta cDNA libraries. Turning to the authors' computational methods: Raw reads were processed with MiGEC to extract unique molecular identifiers, and MiXCR was used to determine CDR3 positions. Recombination models were inferred per individual with the repgenHMM and IGoR tools using an EM algorithm. Shared clonotype analysis was performed with the tcR package in R, normalizing sharing by the product of cloneset sizes. To study raw recombination without the effects of thymic and clonal selection, out-of-frame nonproductive sequences were analyzed. TCRdb took the public reads, trimmed them with fastp at Q25, ran MiXCR for clone calling and kept in-frame beta chains. Identical CDR3 proteins give one entry, which carries the most common genes and DNA. It is TCRdb's table, rather than the study itself, that gives the V and J calls and clone size. This sample lists 550,000 to 800,000 distinct CDR3 sequences; roughly 6.6% were detected once. The ten largest clones add up to 1.6% of the sample.

The study at large found these results: In monozygotic twins, out-of-frame TCR alpha sharing was systematically underestimated by recombination models, although the models agreed with sharing between unrelated individuals. Zero-insertion analyses could be partly confounded by invariant T cells such as MAIT and iNKT, though diverse VJ usage argued against such confounding for most clonotypes. Compared with coincidental sharing between unrelated individuals, out-of-frame TCR alpha sequences shared between twins showed an excess of sequences with low generation probability. Excess twin sharing in beta out-of-frame sequences was weaker because fewer shared sequences lowered the signal-to-noise ratio. Fewer insertions were carried by abundant cord blood beta clonotypes, a similar but weaker trend appeared in young adult naive repertoires, and no such trend appeared in memory repertoires. Because the same donors could not be followed over many years, the conclusions depended on cross-sectional statistical analysis.

A further study also used this sample, focusing on yellow fever vaccine responses in identical twins. That second publication adds: According to the authors, the vaccine-induced T cell response in identical twins seemed to be partly convergent and partly specific to each individual. In the study, vaccine-responding T cell clones were precisely tracked in identical twins.

The origin of this receptor is a woman under 30 in good health. Sequenced: PBMCs.

The CDR3 sequence is CASSESSYRDISGELFF. At the DNA level, the sequence is TGCGCCAGCAGCGAATCAAGCTACCGGGACATTAGCGGGGAGCTGTTTTTT. This chain joins TRBV4-1 to TRBJ2-2, with TRBD1 perhaps the D gene, on 6 matching bases. From the germline V gene, CDR1 is MGHRA and CDR2 is YSYEKL. Taken from cysteine to phenylalanine, the CDR3 has 17 residues. The DNA shown is the 51-base CDR3, in frame from base 1. The germline ends are 23 bases apart after V is trimmed by 5 bases and J by 7 bases.